This record concerns one TCR beta chain sequence. The CDR3 has 14 amino acids. Trimming pared 6 bases from V and 2 bases from J, leaving 11 bases between. Germline-derived CDR1 and CDR2 are MNHEY and SVGAGI. Everyone who took part was about 18 to 90 years old, and they came from about two dozen US areas. Libraries were prepared by immunoSEQ multiplex PCR; TCRdb keeps only in-frame clonotypes and omits some of them. Among around 390,000 clones listed, just under 90% were seen once. These data originate in a study of blood T cell repertoires in COVID-19. Across the study: From T cells, B-cell-depleted T cells, or PBMCs came the material, which was cDNA or gDNA.

The genes are TRBV6-5 and TRBJ1-5; no reliable D call. Sequencing was carried out using PBMCs or T cells enriched from blood (not recorded which). The sequence was obtained from a woman in her fifties or sixties who had recovered from COVID-19. CDR3 DNA sequence: TGTGCCAGCAGCTCGGAGCCAGGCAATCAGCCCCAGCATTTT. Amino acids: CASSSEPGNQPQHF.